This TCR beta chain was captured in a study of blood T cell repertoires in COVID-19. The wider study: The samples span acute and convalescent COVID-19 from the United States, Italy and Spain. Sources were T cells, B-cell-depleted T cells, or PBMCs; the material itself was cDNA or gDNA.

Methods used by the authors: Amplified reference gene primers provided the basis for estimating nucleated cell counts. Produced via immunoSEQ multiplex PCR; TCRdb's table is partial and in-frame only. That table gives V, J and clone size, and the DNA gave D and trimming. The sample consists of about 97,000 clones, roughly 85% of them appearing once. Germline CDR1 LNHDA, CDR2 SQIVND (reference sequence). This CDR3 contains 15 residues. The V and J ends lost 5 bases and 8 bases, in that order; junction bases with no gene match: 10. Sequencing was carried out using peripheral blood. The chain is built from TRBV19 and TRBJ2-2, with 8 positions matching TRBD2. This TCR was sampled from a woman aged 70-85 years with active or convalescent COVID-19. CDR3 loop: CASSGLAAGIGELFF. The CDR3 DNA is TGTGCCAGTAGTGGACTAGCTGCCGGGATTGGGGAGCTGTTTTTT.